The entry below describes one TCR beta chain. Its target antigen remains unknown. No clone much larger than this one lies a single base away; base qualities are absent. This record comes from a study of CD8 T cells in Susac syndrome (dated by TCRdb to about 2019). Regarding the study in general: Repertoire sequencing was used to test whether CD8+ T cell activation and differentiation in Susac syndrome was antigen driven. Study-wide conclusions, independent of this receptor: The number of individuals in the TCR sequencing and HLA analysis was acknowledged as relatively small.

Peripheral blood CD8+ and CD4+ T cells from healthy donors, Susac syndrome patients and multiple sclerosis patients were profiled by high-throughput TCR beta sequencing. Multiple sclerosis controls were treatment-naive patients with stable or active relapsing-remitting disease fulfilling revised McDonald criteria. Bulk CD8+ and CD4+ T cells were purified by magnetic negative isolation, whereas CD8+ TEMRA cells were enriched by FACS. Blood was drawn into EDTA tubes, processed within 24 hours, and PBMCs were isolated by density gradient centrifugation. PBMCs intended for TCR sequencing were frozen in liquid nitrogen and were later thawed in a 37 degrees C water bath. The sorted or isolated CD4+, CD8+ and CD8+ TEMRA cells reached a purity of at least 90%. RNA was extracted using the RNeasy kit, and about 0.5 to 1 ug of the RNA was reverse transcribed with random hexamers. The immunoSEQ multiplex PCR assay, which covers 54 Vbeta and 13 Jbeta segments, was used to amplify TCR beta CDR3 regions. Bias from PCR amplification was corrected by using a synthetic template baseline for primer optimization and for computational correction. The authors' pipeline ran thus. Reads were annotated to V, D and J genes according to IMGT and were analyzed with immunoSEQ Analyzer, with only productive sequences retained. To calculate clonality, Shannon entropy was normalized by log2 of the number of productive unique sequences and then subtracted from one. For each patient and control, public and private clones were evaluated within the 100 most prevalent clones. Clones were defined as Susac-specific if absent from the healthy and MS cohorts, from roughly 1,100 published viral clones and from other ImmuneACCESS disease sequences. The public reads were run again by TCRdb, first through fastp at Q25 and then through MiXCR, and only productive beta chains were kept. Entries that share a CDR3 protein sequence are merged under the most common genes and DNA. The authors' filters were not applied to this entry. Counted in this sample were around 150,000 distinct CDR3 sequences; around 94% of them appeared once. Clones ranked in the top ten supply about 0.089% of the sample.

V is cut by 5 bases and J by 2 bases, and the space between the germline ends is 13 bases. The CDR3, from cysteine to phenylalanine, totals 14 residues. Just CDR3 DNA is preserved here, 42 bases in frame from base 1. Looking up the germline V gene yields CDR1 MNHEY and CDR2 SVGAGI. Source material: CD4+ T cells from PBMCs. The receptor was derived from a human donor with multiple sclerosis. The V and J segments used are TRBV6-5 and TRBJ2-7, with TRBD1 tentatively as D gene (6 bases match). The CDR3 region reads CASSTGSGPYEQYF. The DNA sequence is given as TGTGCCAGCAGTACAGGGAGCGGACCCTACGAGCAGTACTTC.